A selection of T cell receptor beta chains follows, all from one sample in a study of cytomegalovirus exposure and HLA in healthy donors. TCRdb's copy holds only in-frame clones and misses some; the assay was immunoSEQ multiplex PCR. The sample holds 150,000 to 200,000 clones, over 60% seen once. What was sequenced was PBMCs. All receptors come from a middle-aged woman in good health and CMV-seronegative. Both conserved end residues are part of each CDR3. A D gene is named only where the DNA matches it firmly. Size is omitted from some rows. Given values are once, few, many or a class for expanded clones.

TRBD2 | TRBJ2-2 | TRBV4-2 | . | TGTGCCAGCAGCCAAGCTGCGGGAGGCCAGGGCGGGGAGCTGTTTTTT | CASSQAAGGQGGELFF
TRBD2 | TRBJ2-1 | TRBV7-9 | once | TGTGCCAGCAGCTTAGTGGGGGGGGAGCAGTTCTTC | CASSLVGGEQFF
. | TRBJ1-2 | TRBV7-9 | . | TGTGCCAGCAGCTTCGAGGGATATGGCTACACCTTC | CASSFEGYGYTF
TRBD2 | TRBJ2-3 | TRBV7-9 | . | TGTGCCAGCAGCACACAGCGGGAGGTCACAGATACGCAGTATTTT | CASSTQREVTDTQYF
. | TRBJ2-1 | TRBV4-3 | once | TGCGCCAGCAGCCAAGAGATTTTCCGCGAGGGGCAGTTCTTC | CASSQEIFREGQFF
. | TRBJ2-1 | TRBV18 | . | TGTGCCAGCTCACCGGGCCTCCCGATTATCAATGAGCAGTTCTTC | CASSPGLPIINEQFF
. | TRBJ2-7 | TRBV7-2 | once | TGTGCCAGCAGCTTAGATCATCCAGGGGCCTACGAGCAGTACTTC | CASSLDHPGAYEQYF
. | TRBJ2-3 | TRBV27 | . | TGTGCCAGCAGCCTGACAGGACCCGAAGATACGCAGTATTTT | CASSLTGPEDTQYF
TRBD2 | TRBJ2-2 | TRBV5-1 | . | TGCGCCAGCAGCTTGGACAGCGGGAGAGGCGGGGAGCTGTTTTTT | CASSLDSGRGGELFF
. | TRBJ1-3 | TRBV30 | . | TGTGCCTGGAGTAGAAACAGGGGAAACACCATATATTTT | CAWSRNRGNTIYF
. | TRBJ1-2 | TRBV6-5 | . | TGTGCCAGCAGGAAGGAGAACGACCATGGCTACACCTTC | CASRKENDHGYTF
TRBD2 | TRBJ2-3 | TRBV19 | . | TGTGCCAGTAGTATTCGTAGCGGGAGGCGACTCACAGATACGCAGTATTTT | CASSIRSGRRLTDTQYF
TRBD2 | TRBJ2-3 | TRBV4-1 | . | TGCGCCAGCAACCAAGTCGGGGGGGCCGATACGCAGTATTTT | CASNQVGGADTQYF
. | TRBJ2-3 | TRBV9 | . | TGTGCCAGCAGCGTCACTTATCACAGGGCCGCTAGCACAGATACGCAGTATTTT | CASSVTYHRAASTDTQYF
TRBD1 | TRBJ2-1 | TRBV19 | . | TGTGCCAGTAGAGGAACAGGGGGACCAGGAGGATCTAGGGACAATGAGCAGTTCTTC | CASRGTGGPGGSRDNEQFF
TRBD2 | TRBJ2-1 | TRBV6-6 | . | TGTGCCAGCAGTTTCGTGACTAGCGGGAGTTACAATGAGCAGTTCTTC | CASSFVTSGSYNEQFF
. | TRBJ1-1 | TRBV30 | . | TGTGCCTGGAGTGTACGGACAGCCCTTCCTGAAGCTTTCTTT | CAWSVRTALPEAFF
TRBD1 | TRBJ2-7 | TRBV5-4 | . | TGTGCCAGCACCCGGGACAGGGGTTACGAGCAGTACTTC | CASTRDRGYEQYF
TRBD2 | TRBJ2-3 | TRBV10-1 | . | TGCGCCAGCCCCCCGACTAGCGGGAGGTCCACCTCCACAGATACGCAGTATTTT | CASPPTSGRSTSTDTQYF
. | TRBJ2-7 | TRBV29-1 | . | TGCAGCGTTGGTATCCCGGGGATGGACTCCTACGAGCAGTACTTC | CSVGIPGMDSYEQYF
. | TRBJ1-1 | TRBV2 | few | TGTGCCAGCAGTGCCCGTGGGCAGGGCACTGAAGCTTTCTTT | CASSARGQGTEAFF
. | TRBJ1-1 | TRBV7-8 | . | TGTGCCAGCAGCCTCATCAGCAGGGCAGCTTTCTTT | CASSLISRAAFF
TRBD2 | TRBJ2-3 | TRBV7-2 | . | TGTGCCAGCAGCCTGGGCGGCGGGAGGGCCGGAGATACGCAGTATTTT | CASSLGGGRAGDTQYF
. | TRBJ2-5 | TRBV7-9 | . | TGTGCCAGCAGCTTAGCGGGGGGGGCGGGGGAGCAGTACTTC | CASSLAGGAGEQYF
. | TRBJ1-1 | TRBV2 | . | TGTGCCAGCAGTGGGCCGAGGGGAGGGGTTTTGAACACTGAAGCTTTCTTT | CASSGPRGGVLNTEAFF
. | TRBJ2-2 | TRBV19 | . | TGTGCCAGTACCATCCCTGAACTTTCTGAGACCGGGGAGCTGTTTTTT | CASTIPELSETGELFF
TRBD2 | TRBJ2-3 | TRBV7-2 | . | TGTGCCAGCAGCATAACTAGCGGGAGAAATACGCAGTATTTT | CASSITSGRNTQYF
TRBD1 | TRBJ2-7 | TRBV29-1 | . | TGCAGCGCTGGACAGGGTCTCCTTTACGAGCAGTACTTC | CSAGQGLLYEQYF
TRBD2 | TRBJ2-5 | TRBV5-4 | . | TGTGCCAGCAGCTTCCAGCGGGGTCAAGAGACCCAGTACTTC | CASSFQRGQETQYF
TRBD1 | TRBJ2-1 | TRBV10-1 | . | TGCGCCAGCAGTGAGAGTCGACAGGGGGTGCGTTGTATCAATGAGCAGTTCTTC | CASSESRQGVRCINEQFF
TRBD2 | TRBJ2-1 | TRBV10-3 | . | TGTGCCATCGCCGGGACTAGTACCAATGAGCAGTTCTTC | CAIAGTSTNEQFF
. | TRBJ2-3 | TRBV5-4 | . | TGTGCCAGCAGCTTGGGGGGCGGAACAGATACGCAGTATTTT | CASSLGGGTDTQYF
TRBD2 | TRBJ2-3 | TRBV5-1 | . | TGCGCCAGCAGCTTTACCGGGGGGACAGATACGCAGTATTTT | CASSFTGGTDTQYF
. | TRBJ1-3 | TRBV30 | . | TGTGCCTGGACAGGAGGTACTGGAAACACCATATATTTT | CAWTGGTGNTIYF
. | TRBJ1-1 | TRBV6-1 | . | TGTGCCAGCAGTGTGGGGTGGAGAGGGGAGGGAATGAACACTGAAGCTTTCTTT | CASSVGWRGEGMNTEAFF
. | TRBJ2-2 | TRBV9 | few | TGTGCCAGCAGCTTCCACTCCGACAGAACGAACACCGGGGAGCTGTTTTTT | CASSFHSDRTNTGELFF
. | TRBJ1-2 | TRBV5-8 | few | TGTGCCAGCAGCTTGCTACAGTACGACTATGGCTACACCTTC | CASSLLQYDYGYTF
. | TRBJ2-2 | TRBV19 | . | TGTGCCAGTCATAGGGGGCAGGGGGGAGCCGGGGAGCTGTTTTTT | CASHRGQGGAGELFF
. | TRBJ1-5 | TRBV30 | . | . | CAWSVRARGLENQPQHF
TRBD2 | TRBJ2-3 | TRBV12-5 | . | TGTGCTAGTGGTTTGGTAAGGCTAGCGGGAGGGGTTGATACGCAGTATTTT | CASGLVRLAGGVDTQYF
. | TRBJ2-2 | TRBV11-1 | . | TGTGCCAGCAGCTTTTCGGGGGCCGGGGAGCTGTTTTTT | CASSFSGAGELFF
TRBD1 | TRBJ1-5 | TRBV10-3 | . | TGTGCCATCAGTGAGACGCGACAGGGGGGGGGACAGCCCCAGCATTTT | CAISETRQGGGQPQHF
TRBD2 | TRBJ2-5 | TRBV4-3 | . | TGCGCCAGCAGCCAAGATCTACTAGCGGGTATTGGGAGGGGGACCCAGTACTTC | CASSQDLLAGIGRGTQYF
TRBD1 | TRBJ1-5 | TRBV19 | . | TGTGCCAGTAGCAGGGACAGGACCCATAGCAATCAGCCCCAGCATTTT | CASSRDRTHSNQPQHF
. | TRBJ1-5 | TRBV19 | . | TGTGCCAGTAGTATAGGCGCGGGGTTCAGTCAGCCCCAGCATTTT | CASSIGAGFSQPQHF
TRBD2 | TRBJ2-5 | TRBV4-1 | . | TGCGCCAGCAGCCCCCCCGGGGGGGCTAGGGAGACCCAGTACTTC | CASSPPGGARETQYF
TRBD2 | TRBJ2-1 | TRBV29-1 | once | TGCAGCGTTGAAAGGGAAGCCGGGGGGGGTGAGCAGTTCTTC | CSVEREAGGGEQFF
TRBD2 | TRBJ2-2 | TRBV7-2 | . | TGTGCCAGCAGCTCCCTGGGACTAGCAAACACCGGGGAGCTGTTTTTT | CASSSLGLANTGELFF
TRBD1 | TRBJ1-2 | TRBV13 | once | TGTGCCAGCAGCCCCCAGGGGGTGGGTGGCTACACCTTC | CASSPQGVGGYTF
. | TRBJ1-4 | TRBV18 | . | TGTGCCAGCTCCCCTTTAGTTGCAACTAATGAAAAACTGTTTTTT | CASSPLVATNEKLFF
. | TRBJ2-7 | TRBV10-3 | . | TGTGCCATCAGCCCTCCGGGACAAACCTACGAGCAGTACTTC | CAISPPGQTYEQYF
TRBD2 | TRBJ2-1 | TRBV27 | . | TGTGCCAGCAGTTTATCTGGCGGGAGAAGCTACAATGAGCAGTTCTTC | CASSLSGGRSYNEQFF